Below, one TCR beta chain is given with its context. Its antigen remains undetermined. Per-base quality was not reported, and no clone a single base away is much larger than it. The sample belongs to a study of shared clonotypes between healthy human individuals (dated by TCRdb to the early 2020s). Describing the broader study: The cohort comprised a couple of women and a few men aged 18 to 49 years. For each donor, CD4 naive and CD4 memory were each run on three plates, CD8 naive on two plates, and CD8 memory on one plate. To estimate repertoire size and how much clonotype sharing occurs between individuals, the study deeply sequenced the blood TCR repertoires of a handful of healthy adults. To increase sequencing depth and limit assay-specific biases, different laboratories used diverse techniques to prepare libraries and sequence TCR repertoires. Leukapheresis yielded between about 0.9 and 9 billion PBMCs per donor. Here is what the overall study found, with its caveats: Because the study included only a small number of donors, the genetic and exposure-history diversity represented was limited. Clonotypes shared by all four sorted-subset donors showed higher generation probabilities than non-shared clonotypes. Even with the large sequencing depth, rarefaction of the sorted-subset datasets indicated that sequencing was incomplete. Estimated clonotype richness was generally larger for naive than for memory subsets. Based on pairwise subsampling, the degree of clonotype sharing among donors was expected to be affected by sequencing depth. Sharing across a few donors was observed for approximately 5% of naive CD4, over 3% of naive CD8, 2% to 2.5% of memory CD4, and about 0.39% of memory CD8 clonotypes. Sampling was restricted to blood, and TCR repertoires in tissues likely differ from the TCR repertoires found in blood.

At the junction V is shortened by 4 bases and J by 1 base; bases outside the gene matches: 13. Its CDR3 holds 17 amino acids, cysteine through phenylalanine. Of the read, only the CDR3 DNA is kept; its 51 bases are in frame from base 1. From a lookup of the germline V gene, CDR1 and CDR2 are SGDLS and YYNGEE. Using the deep immunoSEQ assay, TCR CDR3 regions were amplified from genomic DNA by multiplex PCR. For each cell subset, the extracted genomic DNA was distributed evenly across all wells of several immunoSEQ 96-well plates, and each plate served as one replicate. For sorted subsets, around 200 ng genomic DNA, equal to 25,000 to 35,000 T cell genomes, was loaded into each replicate PCR. The purified libraries were quantified using a Qubit 3.0 fluorometer, sized with a Bioanalyzer 2100, and then quantified again using the KAPA Library Quantification kit. Every immunoSEQ 96-well plate was sequenced on a separate single-read 150-cycle Illumina NextSeq 550 flow cell. The paper's data handling went like this. Because the immunoSEQ output held only junctional sequences and lacked quality scores, the filtering could not match the filtering applied to full-length reads. Sequences were annotated with PyIR, a Python wrapper for IgBLAST v1.9, and V/J genes and CDR3 were assigned using IMGT germline references. Any read was removed if the V/J assignment was weak (E-value above 1e-6), the CDR3 was missing, or the read contained stop codons, out-of-frame junctions, or ambiguous translated residues. A V3J clonotype was defined by an identical inferred V gene, J gene, and CDR3 amino acid sequence. To compute the percentage overlap between repertoires, the number of shared unique clonotypes was divided by the size of the smaller repertoire. RTK rarefaction, the Chao1 estimator, and Recon v2.1 estimates of unobserved clonotypes were used to assess repertoire richness. Generation probabilities for all TCRbeta clonotypes obtained by the gDNA method from a handful of donors were computed using OLGA. TCRdb obtained this table from immuneACCESS and retained in-frame rearrangements with V and J assigned. These tables miss some clones; where compared with another copy, unresolved V genes account for less than half of the shortfall, and the remainder is unexplained. The DNA gave D and trimming, while V, J and clone size come from that table. A total of 2 million or so clones appear in this sample, 95% of them only once. Jointly, the top ten make up 0.13% of the sample.

Healthy HIV-negative adults with no recently reported acute infections or vaccinations were included as donors. Every donor was a Caucasian adult residing in Nashville, Tennessee, USA. Magnetic negative selection was used to enrich CD4+ T cells, after which naive cells were positively selected on CD45RA and the negative fraction became the memory subset. Blood was obtained by leukapheresis, after which PBMCs were separated by Ficoll-Histopaque density gradient centrifugation and cryopreserved in liquid nitrogen vapor phase. Purity and quantity of every magnetically sorted T cell population were checked by analytical flow cytometry. Genomic DNA was isolated from each sorted fraction and quantified by UV absorbance on a Nanodrop 2000c.

The receptor's source is a man aged 18 to 35 in good health. Sequencing was carried out using naive CD4+ T cells sorted from blood. The cell subset or site label, as the study defines it: CD45RA+ positively selected. The V gene is TRBV9 and the J gene is TRBJ2-5; 7 bases in the middle match TRBD2. The CDR3 loop reads CASSPSGGGAPQETQYF. The DNA sequence follows: TGTGCCAGCAGCCCAAGTGGGGGAGGGGCCCCCCAAGAGACCCAGTACTTC.